Sequencing of this T cell receptor (beta chain) was carried out in a study of T cell changes during pregnancy in multiple sclerosis. There are 17 residues in the CDR3. V was shortened by 7 bases and J by 5 bases, with 23 bases between the two germline ends. Germline V CDR1 and CDR2: MNHNS, SASEGT. Produced via immunoSEQ multiplex PCR; TCRdb's table is partial and in-frame only. Among more than 55,000 clones listed, just over 90% were seen once. This chain connects TRBV6-1 to TRBJ2-2; a possible D gene is TRBD1 (6 bases). The material was peripheral blood, obtained in the third trimester of pregnancy. The clonotype originates from a female donor with multiple sclerosis, enrolled in a pregnancy study. CDR3 sequence (DNA): TGTGCCAGCAATGACAAATGGGACAAAGGAGAAACCGGGGAGCTGTTTTTT. The encoded protein is CASNDKWDKGETGELFF.